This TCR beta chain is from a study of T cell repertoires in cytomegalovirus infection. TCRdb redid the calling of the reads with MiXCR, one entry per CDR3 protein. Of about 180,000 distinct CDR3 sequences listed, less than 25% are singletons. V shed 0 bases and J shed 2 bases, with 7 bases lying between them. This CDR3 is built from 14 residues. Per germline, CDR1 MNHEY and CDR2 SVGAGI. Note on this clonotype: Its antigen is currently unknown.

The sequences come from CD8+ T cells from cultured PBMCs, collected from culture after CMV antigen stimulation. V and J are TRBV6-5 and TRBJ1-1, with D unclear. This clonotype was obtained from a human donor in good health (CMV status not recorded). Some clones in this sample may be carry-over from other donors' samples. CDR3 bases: TGTGCCAGCAGTTACTCGACGATTAACACTGAAGCTTTCTTT. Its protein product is CASSYSTINTEAFF.